The T cell receptor (beta chain) under discussion was sequenced for a study of blood T cell repertoires in COVID-19. On the study more broadly: Samples came from the United States, Italy and Spain, spanning acute and convalescent COVID-19. T cells, B-cell-depleted T cells, or PBMCs supplied cDNA or gDNA.

This CDR3 comprises 15 residues. Trimming took off 5 bases at V and 5 bases at J, with 18 bases between the two ends. Germline lookup yields CDR1 SGHTA and CDR2 FQGTGA. As originally analysed: Reference gene primers were amplified, and this amplification served to estimate nucleated cell counts. TCRdb's copy holds only in-frame clones and misses some; the assay was immunoSEQ multiplex PCR. The V and J calls and the clone size are those of that table, but D and trimming were determined from the DNA. The top ten hold around 4.6% of the sample, which has about 160,000 clones, over 80% seen once. Input material: peripheral blood. The sequence was obtained from a woman between 50 and 59 years old with acute or convalescent COVID-19. V is TRBV7-3 and J is TRBJ2-5, with D possibly matching TRBD2 (5 bases). Written as DNA, the CDR3 is TGTGCCAGCAGCCCCCGGGGAGACTACGGGGAGACCCAGTACTTC. It is translated as CASSPRGDYGETQYF.